A single sample is the source of the 18 T cell receptor beta chains below, sequenced in a study of cytomegalovirus exposure and HLA in healthy donors listed by TCRdb under 2017. Libraries were constructed by the immunoSEQ multiplex PCR assay. A mixture of 60 forward primers for TCR Vbeta segments and 13 reverse primers for TCR Jbeta segments was used in the multiplex PCR. TCRdb provides this immuneACCESS table in a form limited to in-frame rearrangements. Some clones are lacking; in checked studies, under half of them reflect an unresolved V gene, and why the rest are absent is not known. The sample has 95,000 to 120,000 clones on record, under 80% of them singletons. The ten largest account for around 4.2% of the sample. Sequenced input: PBMCs. All receptors derive from a woman aged 40-49 years in good health and CMV-seropositive.

The chain carries TRBV11-3 and TRBJ1-2; 8 bases align to TRBD1. Germline lookup yields CDR1 SGHNT and CDR2 YENEEA. This CDR3 is 13 amino acids long. V lost 4 bases, J lost 5 bases, and 3 bases stayed unmatched. DNA of the CDR3: TGTGCCAGCAGCTCAACAGGGGGATATGGCTACACCTTC. It codes for CASSSTGGYGYTF.

This clone was counted only a few times. V gene TRBV9 combines with J gene TRBJ2-3; D gene unclear. V lost 4 bases to trimming and J lost 2 bases, with 20 bases between them. From germline, CDR1 is SGDLS and CDR2 YYNGEE. The CDR3 is made up of 17 amino acids. The CDR3 is CASSPPLGGSFTDTQYF. In DNA form, the CDR3 reads TGTGCCAGCAGCCCCCCCCTCGGCGGATCATTCACAGATACGCAGTATTTT.

This chain joins TRBV18 and TRBJ1-3; D possibly corresponds to TRBD1 (6 bases). The germline gives CDR1 KGHSH, CDR2 LQKENI. The CDR3 is 16 residues long. Trimming took 4 bases from V and 3 from J, leaving 16 bases between them. CDR3 coding DNA: TGTGCCAGCTCACTCTCCTCAGGGGTTATTGGAAACACCATATATTTT. This sequence encodes CASSLSSGVIGNTIYF.

The V and J genes are TRBV4-3 and TRBJ1-2; TRBD1 matches 7 bases. The CDR3 is 16 amino acids. Germline CDR1 and CDR2: LGHNA and YSLEER. The junction had 11 bases not matched to a gene; V was cut back by 0 bases and J by 7 bases. The CDR3 DNA is TGCGCCAGCAGCCAAGAAGGGGACAGTCAAATTCTTGGCTACACCTTC. It yields the protein CASSQEGDSQILGYTF.

V and J are TRBV4-1 and TRBJ1-6; TRBD1 aligns across 8 bases. Germline-derived CDR1 and CDR2 are MGHRA and YSYEKL. CDR3 size: 15 residues. The V segment lost 2 bases and the J segment 8 bases; nucleotides outside the gene matches: 5. The CDR3 nucleotides are TGCGCCAGCAGCCAACCGGACAGGGACTATTCACCCCTCCACTTT. It encodes CASSQPDRDYSPLHF.

V and J are TRBV19 and TRBJ2-5; 14 nucleotides match TRBD2. In germline, CDR1 is LNHDA, CDR2 SQIVND (reference sequence). The CDR3 consists of 17 residues. J lost 2 bases, V lost 4 bases, and 6 bases had no gene match. The DNA of the CDR3 is TGTGCCAGTAGTAGGCGACTAGCGGGAGGGAATCAAGAGACCCAGTACTTC. It encodes CASSRRLAGGNQETQYF.

The chain links TRBV7-2 to TRBJ2-2, with a tentative D call TRBD1 (6 bases). V gave up 5 bases and J gave up 6 bases, with 13 bases separating them. The germline V gene encodes CDR1 SGHTA and CDR2 FQGNSA. This CDR3 has 14 amino acids. CDR3 protein: CASSPLYRAGELFF. The CDR3 DNA reads as TGTGCCAGCAGCCCGCTTTACAGGGCCGGGGAGCTGTTTTTT.

The chain recombines TRBV7-6 with TRBJ2-1, with TRBD2 matching over 7 bases. This CDR3 spans 14 amino acids. The J segment lost 7 bases and the V segment lost 1 base, leaving 4 bases of the junction unmatched. Per germline, CDR1 SGHVS and CDR2 FNYEAQ. The CDR3 sequence: CASSLVGGSNEQFF. CDR3 in DNA: TGTGCCAGCAGCTTAGTTGGCGGGAGTAATGAGCAGTTCTTC. The whole variable domain, remainder taken from reference TRBV7-6 and TRBJ2-1, is GAGVSQSPRYKVTKRGQDVALRCDPISGHVSLYWYRQALGQGPEFLTYFNYEAQQDKSGLPNDRFSAERPEGSISTLTIQRTEQRDSAMYRCASSLVGGSNEQFFGPGTRLTVL.

The chain employs TRBV29-1 and TRBJ1-2; 12 positions agree with TRBD1. The CDR3 spans 14 residues. V shed 5 bases, J shed 8 bases, and the junction held 9 bases outside the gene matches. Germline V CDR1 and CDR2: SQVTM, ANQGSEA. Written as DNA, the CDR3 is TGCAGCGTTTCGGGACAGGGGGCCGGGAGGGGCTACACCTTC. This encodes CSVSGQGAGRGYTF. Full variable domain (missing parts from reference TRBV29-1 and TRBJ1-2): SAVISQKPSRDICQRGTSLTIQCQVDSQVTMMFWYRQQPGQSLTLIATANQGSEATYESGFVIDKFPISRPNLTFSTLTVSNMSPEDSSIYLCSVSGQGAGRGYTFGSGTRLTVV.

The genes are TRBV4-2 and TRBJ2-5, with 7 bases lining up with TRBD2. Germline V gives CDR1 LGHNA, CDR2 YNFKEQ. The trim removed 0 bases at V and 4 bases at J, leaving 8 bases unmatched. This CDR3 region has 16 residues. CDR3 in amino acids: CASSQDLGGWGETQYF. CDR3 bases: TGTGCCAGCAGCCAAGATTTGGGGGGGTGGGGAGAGACCCAGTACTTC.

CDR3 amino acids: CASSMRLAGDTQYF. As DNA, the CDR3 is TGTGCCAGCAGCATGCGACTAGCGGGAGATACGCAGTATTTT. The rearrangement links TRBV7-2 to TRBJ2-3, with 10 positions matching TRBD2. V was pared by 5 bases and J by 5 bases, with 4 bases of the junction left unmatched. CDR3 length equals 14 residues. CDR1 and CDR2 from the germline V gene are SGHTA and FQGNSA.

The chain links TRBV7-8 to TRBJ2-7; 10 bases map to TRBD1. The germline V gene has CDR1 SGHVS and CDR2 FQNEAQ. The CDR3 sequence is 15 residues long. The V segment lost 3 bases and the J segment 5 bases; nucleotides outside the gene matches: 7. CDR3 nucleotides: TGTGCCAGCAGCTTTACTAGGGACAGGGGCAACGAGCAGTACTTC. This sequence encodes CASSFTRDRGNEQYF.

The CDR3 loop is CASSEGGTGKDQPQHF. The CDR3 coding sequence is TGTGCCAGCAGTGAAGGGGGGACAGGGAAGGATCAGCCCCAGCATTTT. This chain connects TRBV6-1 to TRBJ1-5; TRBD1 agrees at 9 bases. J lost 5 bases, V lost 1 base, and 6 bases had no gene match. The length of the CDR3 is 16 residues. Looked up from germline, CDR1 is MNHNS and CDR2 is SASEGT.

The rearrangement links TRBV4-2 to TRBJ2-5; 9 bases match TRBD1. V lost 4 bases, J lost 4 bases, and 7 bases stayed unmatched. CDR1 is LGHNA and CDR2 is YNFKEQ in the germline V gene. CDR3 length equals 15 residues. This CDR3 is CASSRDRGRGETQYF. CDR3 DNA sequence: TGTGCCAGCAGCCGTGACAGGGGGAGAGGAGAGACCCAGTACTTC.

This chain connects TRBV5-1 to TRBJ1-2; 12 bases are a match to TRBD1. The CDR3 extends over 14 amino acids. V dropped 4 bases and J dropped 10; count of bases not matched to a gene: 8. CDR1 is SGHRS and CDR2 is YFSETQ in the germline V gene. The CDR3 protein is CASSPIGTGGIYTF. The CDR3 DNA reads as TGCGCCAGCAGCCCGATCGGGACAGGGGGCATCTACACCTTC.

This rearrangement joins TRBV7-3 to TRBJ2-7; TRBD2 aligns across 8 bases. Germline V gene sequence: CDR1 SGHTA, CDR2 FQGTGA. V shed 5 bases and J 5 bases; nucleotides not matched to a gene: 8. CDR3 length: 14 amino acids. The CDR3 loop is CASSTLNGGDEQYF. In nucleotides, the CDR3 is TGTGCCAGCAGCACGCTTAACGGGGGGGACGAGCAGTACTTC.

This chain uses TRBV10-2 with TRBJ2-7, with D possibly matching TRBD1 (7 bases). There are 14 residues in the CDR3. Germline CDR1 is WSHSY and CDR2 is SAAADI. Deletions cut 7 bases from V and 6 bases from J, with 19 bases between. CDR3 protein: CASIRGPGAGEQYF. For the CDR3, the DNA is TGCGCCAGCATAAGGGGGCCGGGGGCGGGCGAGCAGTACTTC.

The table lists this clone with a few counts. CDR3 DNA sequence: TGTGCCAGCAGCTTGGGACTAGGAGACCAAGAGACCCAGTACTTC. Translation gives CASSLGLGDQETQYF. The chain recombines TRBV11-3 with TRBJ2-5, with 8 bases lining up with TRBD2. The CDR3 totals 15 residues. V lost 3 bases and J lost 0; bases outside the gene matches: 3. CDR1 and CDR2 (germline): SGHNT, YENEEA.